The sequence of this TCR beta chain was determined in a study of control samples from healthy donors and cancer patients. V lost 4 bases and J 4 bases, leaving 19 bases between the germline ends. This CDR3 is 16 amino acids long. Germline V gives CDR1 SNHLY, CDR2 FYNNEI. Clones were sequenced by immunoSEQ multiplex PCR, and TCRdb holds only the in-frame ones, with some missing. The profile shows roughly 120,000 clones, around 90% of them singletons. Sequenced input: blood. The genes are TRBV2 and TRBJ1-1; D perhaps matches TRBD1 (6 bases). The receptor was derived from an older woman in good health. The CDR3 DNA follows: TGTGCCAGCAGTGGATCTCCTCAGGGGTGGATCACTGAAGCTTTCTTT. Its protein is CASSGSPQGWITEAFF. Full variable domain (remainder filled in from reference TRBV2 and TRBJ1-1): EPEVTQTPSHQVTQMGQEVILRCVPISNHLYFYWYRQILGQKVEFLVSFYNNEISEKSEIFDDQFSVERPDGSNFTLKIRSTKLEDSAMYFCASSGSPQGWITEAFFGQGTRLTVV.